These 11 T cell receptor beta chains came from one sample sequenced in a study of T-cell reconstitution after alpha-beta-depleted transplantation in children. Unique molecular identifiers were incorporated during preparation of the TCRbeta library. One entry per CDR3 protein, called by TCRdb with MiXCR from the PCR reads. The table has almost 500,000 distinct CDR3 sequences, roughly an eighth seen once. The source was PBMCs from the stem cell graft donor, collected from the stem cell graft. The receptors stem from a human donor who donated a stem cell graft to a child with combined immunodeficiency.

This clonotype was detected a few times. The V and J genes are TRBV5-1 and TRBJ2-7; D may be TRBD2 (6 bases). This CDR3 contains 14 residues. Looked up from germline, CDR1 is SGHRS and CDR2 is YFSETQ. Deletions cut 2 bases from V and 6 bases from J, with 15 bases between. The CDR3 sequence: CASSFSPGRREQYF. The CDR3 coding sequence is TGCGCCAGCAGCTTCTCCCCAGGGAGGCGCGAGCAGTACTTC.

This clonotype was observed at least ten times. The chain joins TRBV7-2 to TRBJ2-7, with 16 bases aligning to TRBD2. Looked up from germline, CDR1 is SGHTA and CDR2 is FQGNSA. J lost 5 bases, V lost 4 bases, and 8 bases had no gene match. This CDR3 comprises 17 residues. The CDR3 region has the DNA TGTGCCAGCAGCTCACCCGGGACTAGCGGGAGGGGCAACGAGCAGTACTTC. It encodes CASSSPGTSGRGNEQYF. Based on the CDR3 plus reference TRBV7-2 and TRBJ2-7, the full variable domain is GAGVSQSPSNKVTEKGKDVELRCDPISGHTALYWYRQSLGQGLEFLIYFQGNSAPDKSGLPSDRFSAERTGGSVSTLTIQRTQQEDSAVYLCASSSPGTSGRGNEQYFGPGTRLTVT.

Only a few counts were recorded for this clonotype. This chain links TRBV13 with TRBJ2-7; TRBD1 matches at 11 bases. From germline, CDR1 is PRHDT and CDR2 FYEKMQ (reference sequence). The J segment lost 6 bases and the V segment lost 4 bases, leaving 11 bases of the junction unmatched. The CDR3 has 16 amino acids. CDR3 in DNA: TGTGCCAGCAGCTATTCATCCGGGACAGGGGGGTCCGAGCAGTACTTC. This gives the protein CASSYSSGTGGSEQYF.

The V call is TRBV12-3 or TRBV12-4, the J call TRBJ2-3; no clear D gene. The ends were cut back, 6 bases at V and 2 bases at J, with 21 bases in the middle. The CDR3 sequence is 17 residues long. CDR3 loop: CASRYTPGGTTTDTQYF. The CDR3 DNA is TGTGCCAGCAGGTATACCCCTGGCGGTACGACCACAGATACGCAGTATTTT.

The rearrangement joins TRBV10-3 to TRBJ2-7; a weak D match, TRBD1 (5 bases). V was clipped by 6 bases and J by 3 bases, with 15 bases between them. This CDR3 is built from 14 residues. CDR1 ENHRY and CDR2 SYGVKD come from the germline V gene. The CDR3 loop is CAISEQGSYYEQYF. The CDR3 DNA follows: TGTGCCATCAGCGAGCAGGGTTCATACTACGAGCAGTACTTC.

This clonotype has a count of ten or more. The chain links TRBV7-2 to TRBJ2-3, with unresolved D. V lost 3 bases, J lost 7 bases, and 5 bases lay in between. The V gene's germline CDR1 is SGHTA and CDR2 FQGNSA. The CDR3 loop spans 11 amino acids. CDR3 amino acids: CASSFPYTQYF. In nucleotides, the CDR3 is TGTGCCAGCAGCTTCCCGTATACGCAGTATTTT.

The J gene is TRBJ2-1, the V gene TRBV6-1; TRBD1 matches at 8 bases. Germline trimming cut 5 bases from V and 9 bases from J; bases unmatched to any gene: 6. This CDR3 has 13 residues. Looked up from germline, CDR1 is MNHNS and CDR2 is SASEGT. Here the CDR3 DNA reads TGTGCCAGCAGTCCCCTGACAGGGGTTGAGCAGTTCTTC. Translation gives CASSPLTGVEQFF.

This clonotype showed up just a few times. The chain links TRBV7-8 to TRBJ2-6; D is unclear. With 0 bases removed from V and 2 bases from J, the gap between germline ends came to 11 bases. The CDR3 is 17 amino acids. Per the germline V gene, CDR1 is SGHVS and CDR2 is FQNEAQ. In nucleotides, the CDR3 is TGTGCCAGCAGCTTAGCTAGGGTTTTGGCTGGGGCCAACGTCCTGACTTTC. This encodes CASSLARVLAGANVLTF.

The rearrangement links TRBV3-1 to TRBJ2-7; no firm D call. Trimming cost V 0 bases and J 3 bases, with 9 bases left between them. Germline values: CDR1 LGHDT, CDR2 YNNKEL (reference sequence). CDR3 length: 14 residues. This CDR3 reads CASSQDPIVYEQYF. CDR3 in DNA: TGTGCCAGCAGCCAAGATCCCATCGTCTACGAGCAGTACTTC.

V usage is TRBV20-1 and J usage is TRBJ2-4; D not certain. The CDR3 loop spans 12 amino acids. The V gene's germline CDR1 is DFQATT and CDR2 SNEGSKA (reference sequence). V was pared by 2 bases and J by 7 bases, with 9 bases between. The CDR3 loop is CSARKGTNIQYF. CDR3 sequence (DNA): TGCAGTGCTAGAAAGGGTACCAACATTCAGTACTTC.

This clonotype appeared many times. CDR3 sequence reads: CASSEGVGPYEQYF. CDR3 DNA sequence: TGTGCCAGCAGTGAAGGGGTGGGACCCTACGAGCAGTACTTC. The rearrangement uses TRBV2 and TRBJ2-7; D could derive from TRBD1 or TRBD2 (5 bases each). Germline assignment: CDR1 SNHLY and CDR2 FYNNEI. V was pared by 1 base and J by 2 bases, with 9 bases between. The CDR3 loop spans 14 amino acids.